This TCR beta chain was found in a study of T-cell memory formation after mild COVID-19. Study background: Largely, the TCR clusters proved donor specific.

This clonotype has a handful of counts. Libraries for TCRalpha and TCRbeta carried sample barcodes and unique molecular identifiers via 5'RACE. In TCRdb, the 5' RACE reads were re-called with MiXCR into one record per CDR3 protein. Here the sample spans about 440,000 distinct CDR3 sequences, around 20% being singletons. CDR3 length: 16 residues. Trimming at V came to 0 bases and at J to 9 bases, leaving 9 bases not matched to a gene. The V gene's germline CDR1 is LGHNA and CDR2 YNFKEQ. The source is an adult woman who had mild COVID-19 (a few samples of this study predate the infection). Cell type and time point are not known. Source material: PBMCs or a T cell subset sorted from them (not recorded which). The rearrangement uses TRBV4-2 and TRBJ2-1; 9 positions agree with TRBD2. CDR3 in DNA: TGTGCCAGCAGCCAAGATGCGGCGGGAGGGCCGGTTGAGCAGTTCTTC. As protein: CASSQDAAGGPVEQFF.